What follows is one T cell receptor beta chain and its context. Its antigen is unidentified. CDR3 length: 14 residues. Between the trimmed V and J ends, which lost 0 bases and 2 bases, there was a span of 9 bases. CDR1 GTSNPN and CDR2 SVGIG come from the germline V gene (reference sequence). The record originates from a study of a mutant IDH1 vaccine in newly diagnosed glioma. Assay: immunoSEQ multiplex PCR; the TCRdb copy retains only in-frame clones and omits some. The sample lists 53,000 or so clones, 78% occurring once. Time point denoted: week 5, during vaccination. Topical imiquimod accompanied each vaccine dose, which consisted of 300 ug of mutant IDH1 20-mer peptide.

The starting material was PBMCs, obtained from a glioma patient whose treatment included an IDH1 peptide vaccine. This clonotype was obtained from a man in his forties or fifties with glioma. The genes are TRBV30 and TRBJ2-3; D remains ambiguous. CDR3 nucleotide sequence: TGTGCCTGGAGTGTGATTAGTCCCACAGATACGCAGTATTTT. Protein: CAWSVISPTDTQYF.